These T cell receptor beta chains were read from a single sample in a study of blood T cell repertoires in COVID-19. This table comes from immunoSEQ multiplex PCR, and its TCRdb copy is limited to in-frame clones, with some not included. The sample lists fewer than 25,000 clones; 80% to 95% were seen once. The sequenced sample was peripheral blood. The source is an older man with acute or convalescent COVID-19. The CDR3 runs from the conserved cysteine through the conserved F or W. The order of the fields is V gene, J gene, CDR3 length, CDR3 protein.

v_gene: TRBV2
j_gene: TRBJ2-3
len: 17
CDR3aa: CASSNSGRALLSDTQYF

v_gene: TRBV6-5
j_gene: TRBJ2-7
len: 13
CDR3aa: CASSFTGFYEQYF

v_gene: TRBV19
j_gene: TRBJ2-2
len: 14
CDR3aa: CASRGRGMVGELFF

v_gene: TRBV10-3
j_gene: TRBJ1-3
len: 18
CDR3aa: CAISERKAPGAAGNTIYF

v_gene: TRBV27
j_gene: TRBJ2-3
len: 13
CDR3aa: CASTGAGTDTQYF

v_gene: TRBV9
j_gene: TRBJ1-2
len: 15
CDR3aa: CASSASSGGGYGYTF

v_gene: TRBV29-1
j_gene: TRBJ2-7
len: 16
CDR3aa: CSVEGGTSGSSYEQYF

v_gene: TRBV7-9
j_gene: TRBJ1-1
len: 14
CDR3aa: CASSLGQGANEAFF

v_gene: TRBV12-3/TRBV12-4
j_gene: TRBJ2-5
len: 12
CDR3aa: CASSLSQETQYF

v_gene: TRBV5-4
j_gene: TRBJ2-7
len: 14
CDR3aa: CASSLRDYPYEQYF

v_gene: TRBV18
j_gene: TRBJ2-7
len: 16
CDR3aa: CASSWTGEASPSEQYF

v_gene: TRBV7-2
j_gene: TRBJ1-2
len: 15
CDR3aa: CASSARAGQGSGYTF

v_gene: TRBV3-1/TRBV3-2
j_gene: TRBJ2-2
len: 14
CDR3aa: CASSEGFHTGELFF

v_gene: TRBV2
j_gene: TRBJ1-1
len: 15
CDR3aa: CASSEKLEELGEAFF

v_gene: TRBV7-2
j_gene: TRBJ2-7
len: 13
CDR3aa: CASSQRSSYEQYF

v_gene: TRBV19
j_gene: TRBJ2-7
len: 15
CDR3aa: CASSIKTGGPYEQYF

v_gene: TRBV7-2
j_gene: TRBJ2-2
len: 12
CDR3aa: CASRLWAGELFF

v_gene: TRBV11-2
j_gene: TRBJ2-3
len: 20
CDR3aa: CASSLDLVLAGRTSTDTQYF

v_gene: TRBV19
j_gene: TRBJ2-7
len: 13
CDR3aa: CASSPGLAGRQVF

v_gene: TRBV2
j_gene: TRBJ1-4
len: 14
CDR3aa: CASRVTGANEKLFF

v_gene: TRBV5-1
j_gene: TRBJ2-2
len: 15
CDR3aa: CASSFLTGGTGELFF

v_gene: TRBV19
j_gene: TRBJ1-5
len: 17
CDR3aa: CASMPRQGARSNQPQHF

v_gene: TRBV6-5
j_gene: TRBJ2-7
len: 14
CDR3aa: CASSSPLDRYEQYF

v_gene: TRBV5-4
j_gene: TRBJ1-2
len: 14
CDR3aa: CASTNVGGYYGYTF

v_gene: TRBV21-1
j_gene: TRBJ1-1
len: 15
CDR3aa: CASRTTGLNLGEAFF

v_gene: TRBV19
j_gene: TRBJ1-2
len: 15
CDR3aa: CASSNRGGAGYGYTF

v_gene: TRBV18
j_gene: TRBJ2-3
len: 16
CDR3aa: CASSPTGLGNTDTQYF

v_gene: TRBV18
j_gene: TRBJ2-2
len: 15
CDR3aa: CASSLRQENTGELFF

v_gene: TRBV5-1
j_gene: TRBJ1-2
len: 13
CDR3aa: CASSWDSDYGYTF

v_gene: TRBV5-4
j_gene: TRBJ2-7
len: 15
CDR3aa: CASSLGTDSSYEQYF

v_gene: TRBV11-2
j_gene: TRBJ2-2
len: 13
CDR3aa: CASSLVTLGELFF

v_gene: TRBV5-1
j_gene: TRBJ2-5
len: 15
CDR3aa: CASKGGVGGSETQYF

v_gene: TRBV24-1
j_gene: TRBJ1-2
len: 14
CDR3aa: CATSDPLTGNGYTF

v_gene: TRBV11-2
j_gene: TRBJ1-1
len: 15
CDR3aa: CASSLEGRVNTEAFF

v_gene: TRBV19
j_gene: TRBJ1-1
len: 12
CDR3aa: CASSIVEGAAFF

v_gene: TRBV6-1
j_gene: TRBJ1-5
len: 16
CDR3aa: CASSDQSRVFGQPQHF

v_gene: TRBV29-1
j_gene: TRBJ2-3
len: 15
CDR3aa: CSVDGLYHETDTQYF

v_gene: TRBV28
j_gene: TRBJ2-2
len: 18
CDR3aa: CASSSPLGSGANTGELFF

v_gene: TRBV19
j_gene: TRBJ2-7
len: 13
CDR3aa: CASSIGKHYEQYF

v_gene: TRBV9
j_gene: TRBJ2-6
len: 17
CDR3aa: CASSDGTGSSGANVLTF

v_gene: TRBV7-9
j_gene: TRBJ1-2
len: 15
CDR3aa: CASSLAGTGAAGYTF

v_gene: TRBV3-1/TRBV3-2
j_gene: TRBJ1-1
len: 13
CDR3aa: CASSPSSYTEAFF

v_gene: TRBV6-5
j_gene: TRBJ1-2
len: 15
CDR3aa: CASSYSGTGGRGYTF

v_gene: TRBV5-1
j_gene: TRBJ2-7
len: 16
CDR3aa: CASSLGASGGTYEQYF